A single sample gave rise to the 4 T cell receptor beta chains below, sequenced in a study of T cells in Graves' hyperthyroidism and ophthalmopathy (dated by TCRdb to 2018 to 2020). The library was built by means of multiplex PCR. Sequencer: Illumina HiSeq 2000. Amplification of TCR beta CDR3 regions was carried out from RNA transcripts. For the first round of RT-PCR on the TCR CDR3, the HTBI primer set was used together with the Qiagen OneStep RT-PCR kit. Using fastp at Q25 and MiXCR, TCRdb reprocessed the public reads and kept productive beta chains. Identical CDR3 proteins give one entry, which carries the most common genes and DNA. This sample gives around 340,000 distinct CDR3 sequences in total; 15% to 20% of them show up just once. Together, the top ten hold around 50% of the sample. The sequenced material came from blood. The source is a woman aged 45-65 years with Graves' hyperthyroidism.

This clonotype was recorded many times. The CDR3 here is CASSRWTGQLAKNIQYF. In nucleotides, the CDR3 is TGTGCCAGCTCACGCTGGACAGGACAACTAGCCAAAAACATTCAGTACTTC. The chain has TRBV18 and TRBJ2-4; 7 bases match TRBD1. Germline CDR1 reads KGHSH; CDR2 reads LQKENI. V shed 4 bases, J shed 0 bases, and the junction held 9 bases outside the gene matches. The CDR3 runs 17 residues.

The genes are TRBV7-9 and TRBJ2-5, with a possible D match to TRBD2 (5 bases). V was cut by 5 bases and J by 4 bases, with 17 bases left in between. In germline, CDR1 is SEHNR, CDR2 FQNEAQ (reference sequence). The CDR3 is made up of 15 amino acids. This chain's CDR3 is CASSPTPGLRETQYF. The CDR3 DNA follows: TGTGCCAGCAGCCCCACACCCGGACTGCGAGAGACCCAGTACTTC.

This clonotype came up many times. This chain links TRBV5-6 with TRBJ2-1; 12 nucleotides match TRBD2. Unmatched junction bases numbered 9, after V lost 4 bases and J lost 7 bases. Germline V gene lookup returns CDR1 SGHDT and CDR2 YYEEEE. This CDR3 contains 16 residues. The CDR3 DNA reads TGTGCCAGCAGCCAGACTAGCGGGGGCCTAAGGAATGAGCAGTTCTTC. Translating gives CASSQTSGGLRNEQFF.

This clonotype has a handful of counts. One end of the junction does not line up with germline, which may come from a read error. The genes are TRBV7-7 and TRBJ2-7; either TRBD1 or TRBD2 may supply D (5 bases each). The CDR3 has 13 residues. Germline V CDR1 and CDR2: SSHAT, FNYEAQ (reference sequence). The CDR3 nucleotides are TGTGCTAGCAGCCCGAGGGACGGCGGCGAGCAGTACTTC. Protein product: CASSPRDGGEQYF.